This T cell receptor (beta chain) was sequenced in a study of identifying expanded T cells in peripheral blood (dated by TCRdb to between 2018 and 2021). Study-wide context: Technical replicates were generated by sequencing separate aliquots of the same genomic DNA pool, and four replicates were compared pairwise. General findings and caveats noted by the study authors: It was expected by the authors that biological variance in healthy repertoires might increase further over much longer intervals, such as months to years. Between technical replicates the binomial model flagged approximately 1.2 differentially abundant clones, whereas over around 2 weeks the binomial model flagged about 15 and over about 4 weeks approximately 20. Both the number of clones called differentially abundant and the false-positive rate were significantly reduced by the beta-binomial model across all healthy-donor time intervals. Across all healthy donors, variance in clone template counts between approximately two-week samples was found to increase significantly with total template count.

During the collection period, no infections or other immune events were recorded for the healthy donors. To calibrate time-dependent variance in a beta-binomial model of T-cell clone differential abundance, blood repertoires from healthy donors were used as a training cohort. There were about 10 healthy donors in the training cohort, of whom 3 were female and 7 were male. Donor ages ranged from 29 to 64 years, with an average of around 43 years. Whole blood, obtained from a commercial supplier, was collected from each healthy donor at three time points spaced approximately two weeks apart. Genomic DNA was extracted from unsorted whole blood for immunosequencing. TCRbeta CDR3 regions were profiled by bias-controlled multiplex PCR amplification of genomic DNA with the immunoSEQ Assay. For the original study's pipeline: To quantify the absolute abundance of each unique TCRbeta CDR3 region, the sequences were collapsed and filtered. Differential abundance was assessed using a binomial (Fisher-equivalent) model and a beta-binomial model in which time-dependent variance fitted from healthy donors was added. Any clone with fewer than 5 combined templates was excluded, and a clone was called differentially abundant if its Benjamini-Hochberg FDR was below 0.01. In the beta-binomial model, variance was expressed as a function of the total template count across the two samples, in the form v = (b*log(k)+a)^2. TCRdb took this table from immuneACCESS and kept in-frame rearrangements with V and J called. Such tables lack part of the clones; where checked against another copy, unresolved V genes explain under half of the gap, and the rest is unexplained. That table gives V, J and clone size, and the DNA gave D and trimming. A total of roughly 100,000 clones appear in this sample, roughly 88% of them only once. Jointly, the top ten make up roughly 13% of the sample.

In the case of this clone: Its antigen is unknown. The sample holds no much larger clone one base away, and base qualities are not on file.

Trimming costs V 5 bases and J 4 bases, and their ends lie 14 bases apart. Its CDR3 holds 14 amino acids, cysteine through phenylalanine. The sequence is cut down to CDR3 DNA, 42 bases in frame from base 1. The germline V gene (reference sequence) provides CDR1 MNHEY and CDR2 SMNVEV. Sequencing was done on a sample of blood. The receptor was isolated from a person aged 18 to 70 in good health. The chain couples TRBV27 to TRBJ1-2; TRBD1 is a weak D gene call, 6 bases matching. The sequenced DNA is TGTGCCAGCAGTCCCCAGGGACAATCCTATGGCTACACCTTC. Its translation reads: CASSPQGQSYGYTF.